The clone carrying this T cell receptor (beta chain) was detected ten times or more. Germline values: CDR1 LNHNV, CDR2 YYDKDF (reference sequence). V lost 2 bases and J 2 bases, leaving 6 bases between the germline ends. The CDR3 extends over 14 amino acids. Two-round multiplex PCR amplified TCR beta CDR3 from genomic DNA. Used in first-round PCR were primers specific to each TRBV and TRBJ gene. TCRdb used MiXCR to reprocess the multiplex PCR reads, holding one entry per CDR3 protein. Among 45,000 to 70,000 distinct CDR3 sequences, approximately 25% were seen once, and the ten largest hold 7.5%. These data are taken from a study of prognosis after radiotherapy for stage I lung cancer. Two time points each involved a draw of 4.5 to 7.5 milliliters of peripheral blood.

The receptor's source is a donor of 50 years or more with non-small cell lung cancer. The input for sequencing was PBMCs, taken before or after stereotactic body radiation therapy (not recorded which). This rearrangement joins TRBV15 to TRBJ2-2; perhaps TRBD1 as D (5 bases). DNA of the CDR3: TGTGCCACCAGCAGACAGGGAAACACCGGGGAGCTGTTTTTT. This gives the protein CATSRQGNTGELFF.